What follows describes a single T cell receptor (beta chain). The V gene's germline CDR1 is SGHNT and CDR2 YENEEA. Trimming removed 5 bases from V and 2 bases from J, with 10 bases in between. CDR3 length: 13 amino acids. Clones were sequenced by immunoSEQ multiplex PCR, and TCRdb holds only the in-frame ones, with some missing. The sample lists 9,500 to 15,000 clones; around 80% were seen once. The entry originates in a study of follicular helper T cells after annual influenza vaccination. Time point indicated: 2015-2016 season, pre-vaccination. Source: CXCR5+ CD38- circulating T follicular helper cells from blood, taken on the day of influenza vaccination. The subset: circulating Tfh, non-naive CD4+CXCR5+PD-1+ (ICOS+CD38+ or ICOS-CD38-). The chain joins TRBV11-3 to TRBJ2-7, with D perhaps matching TRBD1 (6 bases). The receptor was derived from an adult who received the influenza vaccine. CDR3 in amino acids: CASSPRGTYEQYF. The CDR3 nucleotides are TGTGCCAGCAGCCCCAGGGGAACCTACGAGCAGTACTTC. The whole variable domain, remainder taken from reference TRBV11-3 and TRBJ2-7, is EAGVVQSPRYKIIEKKQPVAFWCNPISGHNTLYWYLQNLGQGPELLIRYENEEAVDDSQLPKDRFSAERLKGVDSTLKIQPAELGDSAVYLCASSPRGTYEQYFGPGTRLTVT.